Each of the 32 T cell receptor beta chains below was sequenced from the same sample in a study of control samples from healthy donors and cancer patients. The table came from immunoSEQ multiplex PCR; TCRdb's copy has only in-frame clones and leaves some out. The data contain tens of thousands of clones, approximately 84% of them singletons. Input material: PBMCs. The receptors were sampled from a man between 65 and 80 years old with lung cancer.

The chain uses TRBV7-6 and TRBJ2-1; 11 bases line up with TRBD1. This CDR3 spans 15 amino acids. V shed 1 base and J 8 bases; nucleotides not matched to a gene: 4. The germline gives CDR1 SGHVS, CDR2 FNYEAQ. The CDR3 here is CASSLVGTGGDEQFF. CDR3 in DNA: TGTGCCAGCAGCTTAGTAGGGACAGGGGGTGATGAGCAGTTCTTC.

The V and J genes are TRBV4-1 and TRBJ1-1; TRBD1 agrees at 8 bases. The CDR3 runs 19 residues. Germline V gene data show CDR1 as MGHRA and CDR2 as YSYEKL. With 0 bases clipped from V and 0 bases from J, the junction kept 12 bases outside the gene matches. The CDR3 is CASSQDGLRTGSVNTEAFF. The CDR3 DNA is TGCGCCAGCAGCCAAGATGGCCTGAGGACAGGGAGTGTGAACACTGAAGCTTTCTTT.

This clone has only a few counts. CDR3 nucleotides: TGTGCCAGCACCGGGAACAACAATGAGCAGTTCTTC. This gives the protein CASTGNNNEQFF. The chain has TRBV11-3 and TRBJ2-1; TRBD2 is a possible D gene (5 bases). Germline V gene lookup returns CDR1 SGHNT and CDR2 YENEEA. V dropped 7 bases and J dropped 5 bases, with 9 bases sitting between them. The CDR3 totals 12 residues.

The rearrangement joins TRBV6-2 or TRBV6-3 to TRBJ2-7, with D tentatively TRBD1 (7 bases). CDR3 length equals 15 residues. The V gene's germline CDR1 is MNHEY and CDR2 SVGEGT. Trimming stripped 4 bases from V and 0 bases from J, with 13 bases between. CDR3 coding DNA: TGTGCCAGCAGTTTGGCGGGGACAGCCTCCTACGAGCAGTACTTC. This codes for CASSLAGTASYEQYF.

The chain has TRBV29-1 and TRBJ2-7; D is ambiguous. V gave up 7 bases and J gave up 4 bases, with 11 bases separating them. The CDR3 extends over 11 amino acids. Germline-derived CDR1 and CDR2 are SQVTM and ANQGSEA. The CDR3 loop reads CSATAWYEQYF. The CDR3 DNA is TGCAGCGCCACCGCGTGGTACGAGCAGTACTTC.

There are a few counts of this clone. This chain connects TRBV9 to TRBJ1-5, with 7 bases lining up with TRBD1. CDR1 and CDR2 from the germline V gene are SGDLS and YYNGEE. The length of the CDR3 is 15 residues. Trimming took 3 bases from V and 13 from J; bases not matched to a gene: 16. The CDR3 is CASSANGQVGEAQHF. The CDR3 DNA sequence: TGTGCCAGCAGCGCGAATGGACAGGTCGGAGAGGCGCAGCATTTT.

This sequence joins TRBV10-1 and TRBJ1-1; 9 bases fit TRBD1. J gave up 10 bases and V 0 bases, and 3 bases lay outside the gene matches. This CDR3 has 13 amino acids. Germline CDR1 is WNHNN and CDR2 is SYGVQD (reference sequence). The DNA for the CDR3 is TGCGCCAGCAGTGAGTCGGGACAGGGTTTAGCTTTCTTT. It translates to CASSESGQGLAFF.

This chain uses TRBV6-2 or TRBV6-3 with TRBJ2-1; 7 positions match TRBD1. Trimming removed 6 bases from V and 7 bases from J; junction bases left unmatched: 12. Germline CDR1 and CDR2: MNHEY and SVGEGT. This CDR3 has 15 amino acids. The CDR3 region is CASSLDRAIPNEQFF. The DNA of the CDR3 is TGTGCCAGCAGCTTAGACAGGGCCATCCCTAATGAGCAGTTCTTC.

A remark on this clone: Different DNA sequences within this sample yield the same CDR3. For the CDR3, the DNA is TGTGCCAGCTCACCACTCGCAGGGACCACAGATACGCAGTATTTT. This gives the protein CASSPLAGTTDTQYF. This chain connects TRBV18 to TRBJ2-3, with D tentatively TRBD1 or TRBD2 (5 bases each). The germline V gene has CDR1 KGHSH and CDR2 LQKENI. V gave up 1 base and J gave up 2 bases, with 10 bases separating them. This CDR3 region has 15 residues.

This clone was counted once. The chain combines TRBV24-1 with TRBJ2-3; TRBD1 matches at 7 bases. Per the germline V gene, CDR1 is KGHDR and CDR2 is SFDVKD. V trimming: 3 bases; J trimming: 4 bases; junction bases outside the gene matches: 6. The CDR3 covers 15 residues. CDR3 protein: CATSDLGQDSDTQYF. The CDR3 region has the DNA TGTGCCACCAGTGATCTTGGACAGGACTCAGATACGCAGTATTTT.

The chain carries TRBV19 and TRBJ2-3, with 9 bases matching TRBD2. The length of the CDR3 is 14 residues. From germline, CDR1 is LNHDA and CDR2 SQIVND (reference sequence). The junction had 1 base not matched to a gene; V was cut back by 3 bases and J by 3 bases. The DNA for the CDR3 is TGTGCCAGTAGTATGGGACTAGCAACAGATACGCAGTATTTT. Translating it yields CASSMGLATDTQYF.

The V gene is TRBV28, the J gene TRBJ1-5; maybe TRBD1 (6 bases). The CDR3 runs 15 residues. The germline CDR1 and CDR2 sequences are MDHEN and SYDVKM. V was cut by 3 bases and J by 6 bases, with 15 bases left in between. This CDR3 reads CASSLSQGMVQPQHF. CDR3 nucleotides: TGTGCCAGCAGTTTGTCCCAGGGGATGGTTCAGCCCCAGCATTTT.

A few counts support this clone. This sequence joins TRBV29-1 and TRBJ1-3; 10 bases map to TRBD1. V lost 7 bases, J lost 8 bases, and 5 bases stayed unmatched. The CDR3 has 12 residues. In germline, CDR1 is SQVTM, CDR2 ANQGSEA. The CDR3 nucleotides are TGCAGCGCTAGACAGGGGGCGGACACCATATATTTT. Its protein product is CSARQGADTIYF.

This chain uses TRBV18 with TRBJ1-5; D uncertain. The CDR3 has 14 amino acids. V was pared by 3 bases and J by 0 bases, with 6 bases between. The germline V gene encodes CDR1 KGHSH and CDR2 LQKENI. The CDR3 sequence: CASSPQSSNQPQHF. DNA of the CDR3: TGTGCCAGCTCACCCCAGAGTAGCAATCAGCCCCAGCATTTT.

V usage is TRBV6-5 and J usage is TRBJ1-1; no reliable D call. Trimming left V 6 bases short and J 3 bases short, with 14 bases between. CDR1 is MNHEY, CDR2 SVGAGI, per germline. The CDR3 is 14 amino acids. CDR3 DNA: TGTGCCAGCAGAGATGGCATTAGTGACACTGAAGCTTTCTTT. It is translated as CASRDGISDTEAFF.

V gene TRBV10-2 combines with J gene TRBJ1-2, with D possibly TRBD1 on 5 matching bases. The V gene lost 4 bases and the J gene lost 7 bases, with 16 bases spanning the gap. The CDR3 length is 14 residues. Germline CDR1 is WSHSY and CDR2 is SAAADI. The chain's CDR3 is CASSGLPGQGGYTF. The CDR3 region has the DNA TGCGCCAGCAGTGGGTTGCCAGGGCAAGGTGGCTACACCTTC.

The chain recombines TRBV7-2 with TRBJ1-2; tentatively, D is TRBD1 (5 bases). With 0 bases removed from V and 4 bases from J, the gap between germline ends came to 18 bases. CDR3 size: 17 residues. Germline CDR1 SGHTA, CDR2 FQGNSA. CDR3 in DNA: TGTGCCAGCAGCTTAGCCGTCAGGGAAGGGTCGATCTATGGCTACACCTTC. Residues: CASSLAVREGSIYGYTF.

The J gene is TRBJ2-1, the V gene TRBV5-1, with TRBD1 matching 7 bases. V shed 0 bases, J shed 5 bases, and the junction held 5 bases outside the gene matches. Germline V CDR1 and CDR2: SGHRS, YFSETQ. There are 15 residues in the CDR3. The CDR3 region is CASSLGGQVDNEQFF. DNA of the CDR3: TGCGCCAGCAGCTTGGGAGGACAGGTGGACAATGAGCAGTTCTTC.

The chain has TRBV5-1 and TRBJ2-1; TRBD1 matches 11 bases. The CDR3 contains 15 residues. Per the germline V gene, CDR1 is SGHRS and CDR2 is YFSETQ. V was pared by 3 bases and J by 3 bases, with 2 bases of the junction left unmatched. CDR3 amino acids: CASSWDRGDYNEQFF. The CDR3 region has the DNA TGCGCCAGCAGCTGGGACAGGGGGGACTACAATGAGCAGTTCTTC.

The V gene is TRBV11-2, the J gene TRBJ2-7; D might be TRBD2 (6 bases). Germline values: CDR1 SGHAT, CDR2 FQNNGV. V lost 0 bases, J lost 5 bases, and 14 bases lay in between. This CDR3 has 15 residues. The CDR3 bases are TGTGCCAGCAGCTTAGAGGGGCTTAGGAGGGACGAGCAGTACTTC. As protein: CASSLEGLRRDEQYF.

The V gene is TRBV5-6, the J gene TRBJ2-3; D is uncertain. Germline V CDR1 and CDR2: SGHDT, YYEEEE. Trimming took off 2 bases at V and 4 bases at J, with 14 bases between the two ends. The CDR3 is 15 amino acids. This CDR3 reads CASSLRPLNPDTQYF. The CDR3 bases are TGTGCCAGCAGCTTACGACCATTAAACCCAGATACGCAGTATTTT.

This chain links TRBV3-1 (or the pseudogene TRBV3-2) with TRBJ2-7, with unresolved D. The length of the CDR3 is 13 residues. Trimming removed 2 bases from V and 1 base from J, with 6 bases in between. Germline assignment: CDR1 LGHDT and CDR2 YNNKEL (reference sequence). The CDR3 here is CASSQPASYEQYF. DNA for the CDR3: TGTGCCAGCAGCCAACCAGCGTCCTACGAGCAGTACTTC.

The chain has TRBV10-3 and TRBJ1-1, with D perhaps matching TRBD1 (6 bases). In germline, CDR1 is ENHRY, CDR2 SYGVKD. The V and J ends lost 6 bases and 0 bases respectively, with 11 bases between them. There are 14 residues in the CDR3. CDR3 nucleotide sequence: TGTGCCATCAGGACAGGCGTAGTGAACACTGAAGCTTTCTTT. It yields the protein CAIRTGVVNTEAFF.

The V and J genes are TRBV7-8 and TRBJ1-2; maybe TRBD1 (6 bases). Germline V gene data show CDR1 as SGHVS and CDR2 as FQNEAQ. V dropped 4 bases and J dropped 4 bases, with 16 bases sitting between them. The CDR3 has 15 amino acids. The CDR3 sequence: CASSSNREVGYGYTF. Here the CDR3 DNA reads TGTGCCAGCAGCTCAAACAGGGAGGTGGGCTATGGCTACACCTTC.

The chain joins TRBV5-5 to TRBJ2-1, with D perhaps matching TRBD1 (6 bases). The CDR3 spans 16 residues. From germline, CDR1 is SGHKS and CDR2 YYEKEE (reference sequence). Trimming took 3 bases from V and 10 from J, leaving 23 bases between them. For the CDR3, the DNA is TGTGCCAGCAGCTCTTCCGGGACAACCGTGAGGGGGGAGCAGTTCTTC. This gives the protein CASSSSGTTVRGEQFF.

This clone showed up just a few times. J is TRBJ1-2 and V is TRBV6-5; 8 bases are shared with TRBD1. This CDR3 is 13 amino acids long. With 6 bases clipped from V and 7 bases from J, the junction kept 7 bases outside the gene matches. Germline assignment: CDR1 MNHEY and CDR2 SVGAGI. CDR3 sequence reads: CASRGQGASGYTF. The CDR3 DNA follows: TGTGCCAGCAGGGGGCAGGGGGCGAGTGGCTACACCTTC.

This clone was observed a handful of times. V is TRBV28 and J is TRBJ1-2, with 7 bases matching TRBD1. V trimming: 5 bases; J trimming: 3 bases; junction bases outside the gene matches: 9. There are 15 residues in the CDR3. CDR1 is MDHEN, CDR2 SYDVKM, per germline. As DNA, the CDR3 is TGTGCCAGCAGTGTACTCAGACAGGGATACTATGGCTACACCTTC. Its translation is CASSVLRQGYYGYTF.

The chain joins TRBV11-3 to TRBJ1-4; D may be TRBD1 (5 bases). The germline CDR1 and CDR2 sequences are SGHNT and YENEEA. The germline V and J ends were trimmed by 5 bases and 10 bases, with 14 bases remaining between them. The CDR3 totals 13 residues. The CDR3 is CASSQQTGSKLFF. CDR3 in DNA: TGTGCCAGCAGCCAGCAAACAGGCTCAAAACTGTTTTTT.

The chain couples TRBV18 to TRBJ1-1; TRBD1 matches at 8 bases. The CDR3 spans 14 residues. Germline V CDR1 and CDR2: KGHSH, LQKENI. V gave up 6 bases and J gave up 1 base; unmatched junction bases: 4. The CDR3 DNA sequence: TGTGCCAGCTCGCGACAGGGGACGAACACTGAAGCTTTCTTT. Its protein is CASSRQGTNTEAFF.

The chain is built from TRBV12-5 and TRBJ2-7; no definite D call. With 0 bases removed from V and 5 bases from J, the gap between germline ends came to 2 bases. The CDR3 consists of 11 residues. Germline CDR1 and CDR2: LGHNT and FRNRAP. The CDR3 nucleotides are TGTGCTAGTGGTTTGGTACACGAGCAGTACTTC. It yields the protein CASGLVHEQYF.

The rearrangement joins TRBV2 to TRBJ1-1, with TRBD1 as a possible D gene (5 bases). The CDR3 runs 15 residues. Germline V gene sequence: CDR1 SNHLY, CDR2 FYNNEI. V was shortened by 6 bases and J by 4 bases, with 18 bases between the two germline ends. This CDR3 is CASSVGAGTTTEAFF. The CDR3 bases are TGTGCCAGCAGCGTTGGTGCCGGGACGACCACTGAAGCTTTCTTT.

The chain has TRBV7-3 and TRBJ2-5; no clear D. The germline V gene has CDR1 SGHTA and CDR2 FQGTGA. Trimming took off 2 bases at V and 4 bases at J, with 8 bases between the two ends. CDR3 length equals 13 residues. DNA for the CDR3: TGTGCCAGCAGCTTAGGGCCAGGAGAGACCCAGTACTTC. Amino acid sequence: CASSLGPGETQYF.